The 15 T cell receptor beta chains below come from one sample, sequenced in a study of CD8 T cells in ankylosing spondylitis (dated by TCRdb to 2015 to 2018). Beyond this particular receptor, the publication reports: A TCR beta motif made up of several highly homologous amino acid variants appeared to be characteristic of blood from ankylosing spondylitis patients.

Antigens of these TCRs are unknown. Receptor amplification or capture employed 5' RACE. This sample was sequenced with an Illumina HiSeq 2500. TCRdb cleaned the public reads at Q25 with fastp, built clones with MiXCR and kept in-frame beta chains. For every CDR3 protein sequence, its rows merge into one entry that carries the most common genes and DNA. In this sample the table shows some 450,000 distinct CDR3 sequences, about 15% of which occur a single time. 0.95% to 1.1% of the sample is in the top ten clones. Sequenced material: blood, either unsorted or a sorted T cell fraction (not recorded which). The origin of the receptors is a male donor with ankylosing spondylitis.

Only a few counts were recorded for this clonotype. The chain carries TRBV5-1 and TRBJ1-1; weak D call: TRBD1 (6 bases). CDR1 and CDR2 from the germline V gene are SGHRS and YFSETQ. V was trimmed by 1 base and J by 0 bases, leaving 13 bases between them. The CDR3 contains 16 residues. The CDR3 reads CASSLTAGALNTEAFF. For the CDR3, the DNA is TGCGCCAGCAGCTTGACGGCAGGGGCATTGAACACTGAAGCTTTCTTT.

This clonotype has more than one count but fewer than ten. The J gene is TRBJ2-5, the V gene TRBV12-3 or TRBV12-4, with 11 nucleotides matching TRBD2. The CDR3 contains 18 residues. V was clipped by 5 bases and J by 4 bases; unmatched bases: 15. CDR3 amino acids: CASSRPGLAAGVGETQYF. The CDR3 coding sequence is TGTGCCAGCAGTCGCCCGGGACTAGCGGCCGGGGTGGGAGAGACCCAGTACTTC.

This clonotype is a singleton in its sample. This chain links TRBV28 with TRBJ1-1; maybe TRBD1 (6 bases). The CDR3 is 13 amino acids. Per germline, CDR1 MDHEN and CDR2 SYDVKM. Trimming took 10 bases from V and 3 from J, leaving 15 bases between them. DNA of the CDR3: TGTGCCACAGAAAACACAGGGTACACTGAAGCTTTCTTT. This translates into CATENTGYTEAFF.

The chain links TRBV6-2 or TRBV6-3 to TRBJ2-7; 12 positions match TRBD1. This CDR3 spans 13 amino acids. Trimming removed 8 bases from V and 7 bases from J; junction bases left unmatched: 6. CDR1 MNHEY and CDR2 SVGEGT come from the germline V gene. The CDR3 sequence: CASGGQGAWEQYF. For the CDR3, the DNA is TGTGCCAGCGGGGGACAGGGGGCTTGGGAGCAGTACTTC.

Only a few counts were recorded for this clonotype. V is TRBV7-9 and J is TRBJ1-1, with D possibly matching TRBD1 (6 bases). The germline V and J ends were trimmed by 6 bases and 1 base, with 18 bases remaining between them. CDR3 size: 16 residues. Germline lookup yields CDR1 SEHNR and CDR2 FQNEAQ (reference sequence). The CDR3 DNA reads TGTGCCAGCAGTTTGCAGGGGCCTACGCCGAACACTGAAGCTTTCTTT. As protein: CASSLQGPTPNTEAFF.

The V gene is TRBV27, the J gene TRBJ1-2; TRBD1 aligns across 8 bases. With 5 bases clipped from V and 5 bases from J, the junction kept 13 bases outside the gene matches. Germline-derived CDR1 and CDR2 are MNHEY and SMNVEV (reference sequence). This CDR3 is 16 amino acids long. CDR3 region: CASSTRTGLNFYGYTF. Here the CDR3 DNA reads TGTGCCAGCAGTACCCGGACAGGGTTAAACTTTTATGGCTACACCTTC.

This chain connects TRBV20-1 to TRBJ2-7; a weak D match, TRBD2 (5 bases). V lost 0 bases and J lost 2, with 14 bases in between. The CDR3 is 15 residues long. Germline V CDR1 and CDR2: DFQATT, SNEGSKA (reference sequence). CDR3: CSARDRRGLTYEQYF. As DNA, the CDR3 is TGCAGTGCTAGAGATCGGAGAGGGCTCACCTACGAGCAGTACTTC.

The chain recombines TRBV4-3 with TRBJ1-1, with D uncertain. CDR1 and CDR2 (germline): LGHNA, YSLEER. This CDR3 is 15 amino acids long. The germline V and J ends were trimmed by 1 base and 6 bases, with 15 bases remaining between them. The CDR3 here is CASSQAPAFVAEAFF. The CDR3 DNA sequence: TGCGCCAGCAGCCAAGCTCCCGCGTTTGTGGCTGAAGCTTTCTTT.

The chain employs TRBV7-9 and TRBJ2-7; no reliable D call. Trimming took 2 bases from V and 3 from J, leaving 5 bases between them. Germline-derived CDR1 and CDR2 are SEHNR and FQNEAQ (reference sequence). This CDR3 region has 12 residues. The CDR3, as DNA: TGTGCCAGCAGCTTAAGCATCTACGAGCAGTACTTC. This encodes CASSLSIYEQYF.

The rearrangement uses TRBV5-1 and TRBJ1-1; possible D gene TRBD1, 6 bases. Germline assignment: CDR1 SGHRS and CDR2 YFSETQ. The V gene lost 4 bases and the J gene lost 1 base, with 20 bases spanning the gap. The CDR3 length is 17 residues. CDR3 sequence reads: CASSRGRGGNKNTEAFF. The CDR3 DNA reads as TGCGCCAGCAGCAGGGGTAGGGGGGGAAATAAGAACACTGAAGCTTTCTTT.

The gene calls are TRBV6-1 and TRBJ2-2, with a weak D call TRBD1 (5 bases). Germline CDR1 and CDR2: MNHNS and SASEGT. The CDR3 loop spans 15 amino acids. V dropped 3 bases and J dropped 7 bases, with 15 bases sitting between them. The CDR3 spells CASSDWTTPIGELFF. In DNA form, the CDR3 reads TGTGCCAGCAGTGATTGGACAACCCCGATCGGGGAGCTGTTTTTT.

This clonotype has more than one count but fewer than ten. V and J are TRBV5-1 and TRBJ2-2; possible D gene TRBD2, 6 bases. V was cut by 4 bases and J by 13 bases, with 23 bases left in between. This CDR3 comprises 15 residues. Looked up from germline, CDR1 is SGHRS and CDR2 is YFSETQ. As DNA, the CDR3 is TGCGCCAGCAGCCCGGAGGGACCTCCTACGGGCGGGCTGTTTTTT. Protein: CASSPEGPPTGGLFF.

Here the CDR3 DNA reads TGTGCCTGGAGTACTAGCGGGGGCTCCTACGAGCAGTACTTC. It encodes CAWSTSGGSYEQYF. The gene calls are TRBV30 and TRBJ2-7, with TRBD2 matching 11 bases. From germline, CDR1 is GTSNPN and CDR2 SVGIG (reference sequence). This CDR3 has 14 residues. V trimming: 2 bases; J trimming: 0 bases; junction bases outside the gene matches: 0.

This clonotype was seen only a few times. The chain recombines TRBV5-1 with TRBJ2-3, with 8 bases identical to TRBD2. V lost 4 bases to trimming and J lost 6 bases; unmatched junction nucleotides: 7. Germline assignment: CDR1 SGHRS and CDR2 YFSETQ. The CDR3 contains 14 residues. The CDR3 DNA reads TGCGCCAGCAGCGTACGGGGGGGCCTGGATACGCAGTATTTT. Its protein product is CASSVRGGLDTQYF.

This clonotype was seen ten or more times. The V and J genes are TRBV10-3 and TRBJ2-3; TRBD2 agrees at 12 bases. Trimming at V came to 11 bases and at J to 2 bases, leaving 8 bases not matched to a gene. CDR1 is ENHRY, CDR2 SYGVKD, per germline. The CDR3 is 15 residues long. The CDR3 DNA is TGTGCCGCTGGACTAGCGGGGTCCCTCACAGATACGCAGTATTTT. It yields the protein CAAGLAGSLTDTQYF.